The 18 T cell receptor beta chains reported below all come from one sample, sequenced in a study of shared clonotypes between healthy human individuals. The data were produced by immunoSEQ multiplex PCR, yet TCRdb's version contains in-frame clones alone and is incomplete. In the table there are some 1.5 million clones, about 98% of which are singletons. Sequenced material: naive CD4+ T cells sorted from blood. Subset described: CD45RA+ positively selected. The receptors shown here come from a young man in good health.

As to this clone: Other DNA sequences within the sample encode an identical CDR3. The rearrangement links TRBV14 to TRBJ2-7; D unclear. CDR1 and CDR2 from the germline V gene are SGHDN and FVKESK. The germline V and J ends were trimmed by 1 base and 1 base, with 2 bases remaining between them. The CDR3 runs 12 residues. DNA of the CDR3: TGTGCCAGCAGCCAAGTTTCCTACGAGCAGTACTTC. This sequence encodes CASSQVSYEQYF.

The chain links TRBV6-1 to TRBJ2-3, with a tentative D call TRBD1 (6 bases). V lost 2 bases and J lost 5, with 14 bases in between. Germline V gene sequence: CDR1 MNHNS, CDR2 SASEGT. There are 15 residues in the CDR3. CDR3: CASSETGWKLDTQYF. Written as DNA, the CDR3 is TGTGCCAGCAGTGAAACAGGGTGGAAATTAGATACGCAGTATTTT.

The chain is built from TRBV6-1 and TRBJ1-2, with 7 bases identical to TRBD1. Germline trimming cut 1 base from V and 6 bases from J; bases unmatched to any gene: 8. The CDR3 is made up of 15 amino acids. In germline, CDR1 is MNHNS, CDR2 SASEGT. CDR3 coding DNA: TGTGCCAGCAGTGAAGGAGACAGGGAGTGGGATGGCTACACCTTC. It encodes CASSEGDREWDGYTF.

This clone was seen just once. Here the CDR3 reads CASSPSGTNEQYF. The CDR3 coding sequence is TGTGCCAGCAGCCCCTCCGGGACCAACGAGCAGTACTTC. The chain recombines TRBV5-4 with TRBJ2-7; possibly TRBD1 or TRBD2 for D (5 bases each). Trimming shortened V by 4 bases and J by 5 bases, and 13 bases separated the two germline ends. CDR3 length: 13 amino acids. The germline CDR1 and CDR2 sequences are SGHNT and YYREEE (reference sequence).

V gene TRBV5-1 combines with J gene TRBJ2-7, with 11 positions matching TRBD1. Losses at the gene ends were 8 bases for V and 1 base for J; bases not matched to a gene: 8. The length of the CDR3 is 15 residues. Germline V CDR1 and CDR2: SGHRS, YFSETQ. The CDR3 nucleotides read TGCGCCAGTTCCCATGGACAGGGGGCTTCCTACGAGCAGTACTTC. Translated: CASSHGQGASYEQYF.

The genes are TRBV7-9 and TRBJ2-7; possibly TRBD1 or TRBD2 for D (5 bases each). Germline lookup yields CDR1 SEHNR and CDR2 FQNEAQ (reference sequence). Trimming cost V 7 bases and J 2 bases, with 18 bases left between them. The CDR3 runs 15 residues. Here the CDR3 DNA reads TGTGCCAGCACTCCTATACTAGGGGTTCCCTACGAGCAGTACTTC. This sequence encodes CASTPILGVPYEQYF. Full variable domain (outside the CDR3, taken from reference TRBV7-9 and TRBJ2-7): DTGVSQNPRHKITKRGQNVTFRCDPISEHNRLYWYRQTLGQGPEFLTYFQNEAQLEKSRLLSDRFSAERPKGSFSTLEIQRTEQGDSAMYLCASTPILGVPYEQYFGPGTRLTVT.

This chain joins TRBV28 and TRBJ1-5, with TRBD1 matching 8 bases. After removal of 5 bases from V and 4 bases from J, the junction contained 7 bases not matched to a gene. Germline loops: CDR1 MDHEN, CDR2 SYDVKM. This CDR3 spans 15 amino acids. The CDR3 region is CASSRSGTGNQPQHF. The CDR3 DNA reads TGTGCCAGCAGTCGATCCGGGACAGGTAATCAGCCCCAGCATTTT.

The chain carries TRBV5-4 and TRBJ1-2, with 7 bases matching TRBD1. Germline assignment: CDR1 SGHNT and CDR2 YYREEE (reference sequence). After removal of 3 bases from V and 6 bases from J, the junction contained 11 bases not matched to a gene. The CDR3 spans 15 residues. CDR3 region: CASSSIRQGSNGYTF. CDR3 nucleotide sequence: TGTGCCAGCAGCTCGATCCGACAGGGATCAAATGGCTACACCTTC.

This clone has only one observation. Other DNA sequences in this specimen translate into the identical CDR3. CDR3 in DNA: TGTGCCAGCAGCGTCGGGGTTGGAGCCTACGAGCAGTACTTC. Translating gives CASSVGVGAYEQYF. The chain combines TRBV9 with TRBJ2-7; the D gene is possibly TRBD2 (5 bases). This CDR3 has 14 amino acids. Germline V lookup: CDR1 SGDLS, CDR2 YYNGEE. V lost 2 bases to trimming and J lost 2 bases, with 11 bases between them.

Notes on this clone: The sample carries other DNA sequences with the same CDR3. This chain links TRBV5-6 with TRBJ1-2; unclear D gene. Deletions cut 4 bases from V and 2 bases from J, with 6 bases between. CDR3 length: 12 residues. Germline assignment: CDR1 SGHDT and CDR2 YYEEEE. The CDR3 is CASSPRNYGYTF. For the CDR3, the DNA is TGTGCCAGCAGCCCCCGCAACTATGGCTACACCTTC.

The count of this clone is one. The chain joins TRBV2 to TRBJ2-3; D may be TRBD2 (6 bases). Between the trimmed V and J ends, which lost 6 bases and 0 bases, there was a span of 10 bases. The CDR3 length is 14 residues. The V gene's germline CDR1 is SNHLY and CDR2 FYNNEI. CDR3 amino acids: CASSRTTSTDTQYF. In nucleotides, the CDR3 is TGTGCCAGCAGCCGGACTACTAGCACAGATACGCAGTATTTT.

The genes are TRBV5-1 and TRBJ2-1; the D gene is possibly TRBD2 (9 bases). The CDR3 is made up of 18 amino acids. The V end lost 3 bases, the J end lost 10 bases, and 29 bases lay between the germline ends. In germline, CDR1 is SGHRS, CDR2 YFSETQ. The CDR3 coding sequence is TGCGCCAGCAGCTCTCCATGGACAGGGAAGCGGGAGGACGGGGAGCAGTTCTTC. Its translation is CASSSPWTGKREDGEQFF.

The chain couples TRBV19 to TRBJ2-7; perhaps TRBD2 as D (6 bases). Trimming stripped 0 bases from V and 0 bases from J, with 24 bases between. Germline-derived CDR1 and CDR2 are LNHDA and SQIVND (reference sequence). This CDR3 has 20 amino acids. Here the CDR3 DNA reads TGTGCCAGTAGTATAGATTCCCTACCACTTACCGCGGGGTACTCCTACGAGCAGTACTTC. This gives the protein CASSIDSLPLTAGYSYEQYF.

The chain combines TRBV27 with TRBJ2-5; 9 bases are a match to TRBD2. J was trimmed by 2 bases and V by 5 bases; bases with no gene match: 9. Germline loops: CDR1 MNHEY, CDR2 SMNVEV (reference sequence). This CDR3 comprises 16 residues. The CDR3 sequence is CASSPRLAGLQETQYF. Here the CDR3 DNA reads TGTGCCAGCAGTCCTCGTCTAGCGGGGCTACAAGAGACCCAGTACTTC.

CDR3: CASSLEDGGGYTF. The CDR3 DNA reads as TGCGCCAGCAGCTTGGAAGACGGGGGAGGCTACACCTTC. The chain employs TRBV5-1 and TRBJ1-2, with a possible D match to TRBD1 (5 bases). Germline CDR1 SGHRS, CDR2 YFSETQ. Trimming left V 0 bases short and J 8 bases short, with 11 bases between. This CDR3 contains 13 residues.

Only one count was recorded for this clone. Written as DNA, the CDR3 is TGTGCCAGCTCAATAGGGACTAGCGGGAGGGCCTCTTACAATGAGCAGTTCTTC. It translates to CASSIGTSGRASYNEQFF. The chain uses TRBV21-1 and TRBJ2-1; the DNA was not compared with TRBD2, the D call given in the table. TRBV21-1 is flagged as a pseudogene. The CDR3 totals 18 residues.

A remark on this clone: Other DNA sequences from this sample encode an identical CDR3 as well. The chain employs TRBV4-1 and TRBJ2-3; D gene uncertain. The CDR3 runs 14 residues. Looked up from germline, CDR1 is MGHRA and CDR2 is YSYEKL. Trimming left V 1 base short and J 0 bases short, with 5 bases between. CDR3 sequence: CASSQVVSTDTQYF. CDR3 sequence (DNA): TGCGCCAGCAGCCAAGTCGTAAGCACAGATACGCAGTATTTT.

This chain connects TRBV13 to TRBJ2-7; D is uncertain. There are 14 residues in the CDR3. With 4 bases removed from V and 2 bases from J, the gap between germline ends came to 12 bases. Germline V gene sequence: CDR1 PRHDT, CDR2 FYEKMQ (reference sequence). The DNA for the CDR3 is TGTGCCAGCAGCTCCCTCCCCAGACCCTACGAGCAGTACTTC. It is translated as CASSSLPRPYEQYF.